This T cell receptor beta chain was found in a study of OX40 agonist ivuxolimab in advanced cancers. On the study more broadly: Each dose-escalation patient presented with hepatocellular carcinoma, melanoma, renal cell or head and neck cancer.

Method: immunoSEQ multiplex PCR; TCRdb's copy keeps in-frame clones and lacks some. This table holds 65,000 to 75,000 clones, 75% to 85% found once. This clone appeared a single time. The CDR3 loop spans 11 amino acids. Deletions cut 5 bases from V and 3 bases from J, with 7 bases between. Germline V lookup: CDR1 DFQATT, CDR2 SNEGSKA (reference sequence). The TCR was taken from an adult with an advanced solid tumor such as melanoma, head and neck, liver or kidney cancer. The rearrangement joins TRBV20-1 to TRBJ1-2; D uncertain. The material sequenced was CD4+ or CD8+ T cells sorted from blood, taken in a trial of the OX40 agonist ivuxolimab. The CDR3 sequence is CSAFLDYGYTF. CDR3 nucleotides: TGCAGTGCTTTTCTGGACTATGGCTACACCTTC.